A single T cell receptor beta chain is shown here with its context. Its antigen is not yet known. Base quality data are lacking; no much larger clone is found one base away. This sample is part of a study of cytomegalovirus exposure and HLA in healthy donors (dated by TCRdb to about 2017). Looking at the study overall: An earlier analysis of roughly 500 of the donors reported about 280 Gb of sequence data and 95 million to 130 million unique TCR beta sequences obtained from around 170 million T cells. Genome-wide SNP genotypes for about 65% of the roughly 670 donors were used in a later genetic analysis, which treated that subset as a discovery cohort. The study combined high-throughput TCR immunosequencing, statistical association of individual TCRs with disease status, and machine learning to predict cytomegalovirus infection status. Approximately 310 gigabases of sequencing data and approximately 80 million unique TCR sequences were included in an early release covering around 600 HLA-typed donors. Among the roughly 400 genotyped donors, about 85% belonged to the genetic ancestry cluster associated with self-reported Caucasian donors. Among some 410 genotyped donors of the cohort, an average of approximately 240,000 unique TCR beta nucleotide sequences were sequenced per donor, around 20% of them non-productive. Donor age, sex, ethnicity and CMV serostatus were compiled alongside the repertoire data. In addition to the first cohort of 666 subjects, a separate validation cohort of 130 or so different subjects was used. All discovery cohort repertoires had been generated on a single sequencing platform. Because of strong linkage in the cohort, five DR-DQ haplotypes were treated as single units for association and clustering. A later analysis re-examined previously published TCR beta repertoires from more than 600 donors and added high-resolution HLA genotyping to investigate patterns of TCR occurrence. To decide whether each TCR beta V gene segment behaved as functional or pseudogenic, an earlier analysis of some 570 of the donors relied on high-throughput TCR beta sequencing. HLA typing covered class I and class II loci at four-digit resolution. The study was designed to test whether signatures of past pathogen exposure could be identified by cataloging public T cell receptors. The number of typed donors differed by locus: about 620-630 for A, B, C, DRB1 and DQB1; 500 to 550 for DQA1; over 600 for DPA1; and around 470 for DPB1. Rather than drawing on any new phenotypic data, the later analysis identified candidate immune exposures from TCR beta sequences and the way those sequences occurred across donors. The study profiled the T cell repertoires of under 700 subjects by immunosequencing and related them to cytomegalovirus serostatus.

The cohort was made up of approximately 700 healthy bone marrow donors. At the time of sampling, every cohort member was nominally healthy, though immune exposures that went unrecorded were likely present. The donor tested CMV seropositive and was one of the 289 seropositive cohort members. Each donor provided a peripheral blood sample, and peripheral blood mononuclear cells were used for TCR beta sequencing. Genomic DNA was extracted from the blood cell samples with the Qiagen DNeasy Blood Extraction Kit. The library was produced with the immunoSEQ multiplex PCR assay. The multiplex PCR relied on a mix of 60 forward primers for TCR Vbeta segments and 13 reverse primers for TCR Jbeta segments. Amplification of the CDR3 region of rearranged TCR beta genes was performed with a multiplex PCR assay on genomic DNA. Amplified TCR beta libraries were sequenced as 87-base-pair reads on the Illumina HiSeq System. For the original study's pipeline: In a later analysis, 77 million or so unique TCR beta chains were counted across the approximately 640 repertoires, and around 10 million of these chains were shared by at least two donors. Raw reads were error-corrected and collapsed into unique sequences with a nearest-neighbor algorithm that merged closely related sequences to remove PCR and sequencing errors. To assign V, D and J gene segments, CDR3 sequences were aligned to IMGT reference sequences. Each retained sequence needed at least a six-nucleotide match to both a V gene segment and a J gene segment. Rearrangements were called productive when the CDR3 lacked stop codons and stayed in frame with V and J; all others were non-productive. CDR3 was defined according to IMGT convention as the region running from the second conserved V-encoded cysteine to the conserved J-encoded phenylalanine. The earlier analysis of 500 to 750 of the donors excluded any sequence lacking an unambiguous match to a single V gene segment. An earlier analysis of just under 600 of the donors called V segments functional above 56.7% productive rearrangements and segregating when the between-donor standard deviation exceeded 5%. To diagnose cytomegalovirus status from the catalog of TCR beta chain sequences, a statistical classification framework was built. In a later analysis, V and J genes were assigned by comparing TCR nucleotide sequences against IMGT/GENE-DB human TR gene sequences. The TCRdist pipeline was used in a later analysis to assign CDR3 sequences and most-parsimonious VDJ recombination scenarios. In a later analysis, each TCR beta chain was defined by its CDR3 amino acid sequence together with its V-gene family, and reads without a unique V-gene family were excluded. A later analysis removed 592 highly shared, low-generation-probability nucleotide sequences to deal with suspected cross-contamination and a sequencing artifact. In a later analysis, a clonal expansion index was calculated for each public chain from normalized within-repertoire ranks of inferred template counts. In a later analysis, generation probabilities were computed with a VDJ recombination model fitted to out-of-frame rearrangements, and the resulting probabilities were checked against IGoR. A later analysis scored TCR-TCR, TCR-HLA and TCR-CMV co-occurrence with hypergeometric tests, applying a repertoire-size bias correction to TCR pairs. To estimate false discovery rates, a later analysis permuted the HLA or CMV assignments 20 times. In a later analysis, co-occurring TCRs were grouped using DBSCAN, and TCRdist sequence similarity was added for clustering within HLA-allele-positive subsets. Repertoires with fewer than 30,000 or more than 120,000 public chains, plus five repertoires with anomalous nucleotide sharing, were excluded from co-occurrence clustering. Here the immuneACCESS table is served through TCRdb, limited to in-frame sequences with V and J called. Missing clones are a known gap in these copies; in checked studies unresolved V genes cover under half, and the rest lacks a known reason. That table supplies the V and J calls and clone size; D and trimming were determined from the DNA. This sample has 100,000 to 150,000 clones in its table, and 80% of those were observed once. Clones ranked in the top ten supply around 10% of the sample.

CDR1 SQVTM and CDR2 ANQGSEA were looked up in the germline V gene. Spanning cysteine to phenylalanine, the CDR3 consists of 11 amino acids. Just CDR3 DNA is preserved here, 33 bases in frame from base 1. Results the study describes overall, beyond this receptor: The only immune exposure information available for the cohort was CMV serostatus. In a later analysis, most CMV-associated TCR beta chains were found to appear HLA-restricted, with HLA associations seemingly driven largely by CMV exposure. Because some donors lacked HLA typing at each locus, the association tests relied only on the typed subset. Compared with the approximately 670-donor mean, donors in an Asian-associated ancestry cluster had fewer N-insertions in productive TCRs, according to a later genetic analysis. In a later genetic analysis, a missense DCLRE1C variant was associated with V-gene and J-gene trimming of TCR beta chains, and the association was replicated in an independent cohort. While some public TCRs were present in many individuals, most TCR sequences turned up only very rarely across donors. In a later analysis, the rate of TCR association differed among HLA loci, with DRB1 alleles having the most associated TCRs and HLA-C alleles having the fewest. The 87-base-pair reads could not distinguish some IMGT-functional V segments, including TRBV6-2 and TRBV6-3, so those segments were excluded. A further reported finding was that TCR beta sequences accurately predicted the HLA-A and HLA-B alleles for most subjects in the first cohort. Approximately 18 rarely observed V segments, including chromosome 9 orphons, were excluded from the earlier analysis of several hundred of the donors because counts were too low. The classifier was reported to diagnose cytomegalovirus status with high specificity and sensitivity in both the original and validation cohorts. Strong co-occurrence of HLA alleles, especially DR and DQ, made assigning TCR associations to individual alleles difficult. An earlier analysis of several hundred of the donors showed that most TCR beta V segments appeared in productive rearrangements either about 87% or about 30% of the time, which broadly matched IMGT annotations. A cluster of highly shared sequence variants was judged likely to represent a technical artifact of the sequencing pipeline. This cohort had only TCR beta chains sequenced, and the lack of alpha or paired-chain data limited which features could be detected. In a later analysis, some 18,000 TCR beta sequences were associated with specific HLA alleles at a false discovery rate of 0.05. The authors suggested that the approach could potentially be extended to other disease states and immunological phenotypes. A few of the identified cytomegalovirus-associated TCR beta chains were confirmed in vitro to be specific for cytomegalovirus antigens. In a later analysis, several top co-occurrence clusters were reported to appear linked to parvovirus B19, influenza, CMV and Epstein-Barr virus. Linkage disequilibrium might explain the correlated functional status among segregating V segments, but an unknown experimental factor could not be ruled out. The study gave a list of under 200 TCR beta chains associated with cytomegalovirus. The presence/absence analyses assumed that sequencing depth was roughly uniform across donors, and that assumption may not be true. Compared with equally common non-associated chains, HLA-associated TCR beta chains in a later analysis were more clonally expanded and had lower generation probabilities.

The chain is encoded by TRBV29-1 joined to TRBJ1-1; TRBD1 is a possible D gene, resting on 6 matching bases. Sequenced sample: PBMCs. The origin of this receptor is a man aged 25-45 years in good health and CMV-seropositive. The CDR3 amino acid sequence is: CAGGVGTEAFF. The DNA sequence is as follows: TGCGCGGGGGGCGTGGGCACTGAAGCTTTCTTT. The entire variable domain, with the stretches around the CDR3 drawn from the reference TRBV29-1 and TRBJ1-1 proteins, is SAVISQKPSRDICQRGTSLTIQCQVDSQVTMMFWYRQQPGQSLTLIATANQGSEATYESGFVIDKFPISRPNLTFSTLTVSNMSPEDSSIYLCAGGVGTEAFFGQGTRLTVV.